The 23 T cell receptor beta chains in this list originate from one sample, sequenced in a study of cytomegalovirus exposure and HLA in healthy donors. Vbeta (60) and Jbeta (13) primers were used in the PCR. Profiling relied on immunoSEQ multiplex PCR, and the TCRdb table lists in-frame clones only, not all of them. Of roughly 150,000 clones in the sample, around 84% were seen once. Material for sequencing was PBMCs. The source of these receptors is a young man in good health and CMV-seropositive.

The chain has TRBV7-9 and TRBJ2-7; 7 nucleotides agree with TRBD1. The V gene's germline CDR1 is SEHNR and CDR2 FQNEAQ (reference sequence). V lost 1 base to trimming and J lost 3 bases; unmatched junction nucleotides: 9. This CDR3 region has 16 residues. DNA of the CDR3: TGTGCCAGCAGCTTAGGGGAAGAGACAGGGTTCTACGAGCAGTACTTC. It translates to CASSLGEETGFYEQYF.

V is TRBV7-6 and J is TRBJ2-7; 9 positions match TRBD2. This CDR3 has 18 amino acids. V gave up 4 bases and J gave up 4 bases; unmatched junction bases: 17. The germline gives CDR1 SGHVS, CDR2 FNYEAQ. Here the CDR3 reads CASSSSLGGRAEVYEQYF. In nucleotides, the CDR3 is TGTGCCAGCAGCTCCAGCTTGGGCGGGAGGGCCGAGGTTTACGAGCAGTACTTC.

The chain employs TRBV15 and TRBJ1-3, with D hard to call. V was shortened by 0 bases and J by 0 bases, with 9 bases between the two germline ends. The CDR3 has 16 residues. Germline V gene lookup returns CDR1 LNHNV and CDR2 YYDKDF (reference sequence). This CDR3 is CATSRDRVYSGNTIYF. In DNA, the CDR3 is TGTGCCACCAGCAGAGATCGGGTTTACTCTGGAAACACCATATATTTT.

V gene TRBV19 combines with J gene TRBJ1-5, with TRBD1 matching 8 bases. Germline V gives CDR1 LNHDA, CDR2 SQIVND (reference sequence). This CDR3 is 15 amino acids long. The ends lost 3 bases at V and 2 bases at J; junction bases unmatched: 3. This CDR3 reads CASSIGQGGNQPQHF. The CDR3 region has the DNA TGTGCCAGTAGTATCGGACAGGGAGGCAATCAGCCCCAGCATTTT. Using reference TRBV19 and TRBJ1-5 for the parts outside the CDR3, the full variable domain is DGGITQSPKYLFRKEGQNVTLSCEQNLNHDAMYWYRQDPGQGLRLIYYSQIVNDFQKGDIAEGYSVSREKKESFPLTVTSAQKNPTAFYLCASSIGQGGNQPQHFGDGTRLSIL.

This clone was detected a few times. V and J are TRBV6-1 and TRBJ1-2, with D tentatively TRBD1 (5 bases). Germline CDR1 reads MNHNS; CDR2 reads SASEGT. This CDR3 has 16 residues. V was cut by 3 bases and J by 2 bases, with 16 bases left in between. CDR3 sequence: CASSERSGAPNYGYTF. In DNA form, the CDR3 reads TGTGCCAGCAGTGAGAGAAGTGGGGCCCCGAACTATGGCTACACCTTC.

This chain connects TRBV18 to TRBJ2-5, with no clear D. The CDR3 has 13 residues. Germline CDR1 reads KGHSH; CDR2 reads LQKENI. Trimming removed 4 bases at V and 0 bases at J, with 6 bases between. CDR3 sequence reads: CASSQSYQETQYF. The CDR3 DNA follows: TGTGCCAGCTCACAATCGTACCAAGAGACCCAGTACTTC.

This clone occurred once. The junction departs from the called germline gene at one end, perhaps through a read error. The rearrangement links TRBV7-9 to TRBJ1-2, with D perhaps TRBD1 (6 bases). The germline CDR1 and CDR2 sequences are SEHNR and FQNEAQ (reference sequence). The CDR3 totals 17 residues. The CDR3 DNA reads TGTTCCAGCAGCTTAGGCCCGGACAGCTCGACTAACTATGGCTACACCTTC. Its translation is CSSSLGPDSSTNYGYTF.

The chain carries TRBV7-9 and TRBJ2-1; 10 bases line up with TRBD1. In germline, CDR1 is SEHNR, CDR2 FQNEAQ (reference sequence). V shed 4 bases and J 9 bases; nucleotides not matched to a gene: 3. The CDR3 is 13 residues long. The CDR3, as DNA: TGTGCCAGCAGCTCGGGACAGGGGACTGAGCAGTTCTTC. It encodes CASSSGQGTEQFF.

The rearrangement uses TRBV5-6 and TRBJ2-6; D unclear. From germline, CDR1 is SGHDT and CDR2 YYEEEE. The germline V and J ends were trimmed by 0 bases and 0 bases, with 13 bases remaining between them. This CDR3 has 18 residues. CDR3 sequence: CASSLGFRHNSGANVLTF. CDR3 nucleotides: TGTGCCAGCAGCTTGGGATTTAGACACAACTCTGGGGCCAACGTCCTGACTTTC.

The chain links TRBV7-9 to TRBJ2-7, with D possibly TRBD2 on 6 matching bases. The CDR3 has 11 residues. Germline CDR1 and CDR2: SEHNR and FQNEAQ (reference sequence). Trimming cost V 5 bases and J 9 bases, with 11 bases left between them. The CDR3 nucleotides are TGTGCCAGCAGCGCCGGGAGTCGGCAGTACGTC. Its translation: CASSAGSRQYV.

This clone has only a few counts. The chain joins TRBV2 to TRBJ2-5; D is ambiguous. Germline V CDR1 and CDR2: SNHLY, FYNNEI. The CDR3 runs to 11 residues. The V end was cut by 3 bases, the J end by 5 bases, with 4 bases between. Here the CDR3 DNA reads TGTGCCAGCAGTGACGAGGAGACCCAGTACTTC. Its translation: CASSDEETQYF.

The CDR3 DNA reads as TGTGCCAGCAGTGGGCAGGGTTTCCACTACACCTTC. Its protein is CASSGQGFHYTF. The V and J genes are TRBV2 and TRBJ1-2, with D maybe TRBD1 (5 bases). The CDR3 covers 12 residues. The germline CDR1 and CDR2 sequences are SNHLY and FYNNEI. The germline V and J ends were trimmed by 4 bases and 10 bases, with 13 bases remaining between them.

The CDR3 sequence is CASSWEGLAGSYNEQFF. The CDR3 DNA reads as TGTGCCAGCAGCTGGGAGGGACTAGCGGGTTCCTACAATGAGCAGTTCTTC. The J gene is TRBJ2-1, the V gene TRBV5-6, with 12 positions matching TRBD2. V trimming: 3 bases; J trimming: 1 base; junction bases outside the gene matches: 5. Germline assignment: CDR1 SGHDT and CDR2 YYEEEE. CDR3 length: 17 amino acids.

The chain uses TRBV19 and TRBJ1-5, with 7 positions matching TRBD1. Trimming removed 8 bases from V and 3 bases from J; junction bases left unmatched: 10. Looked up from germline, CDR1 is LNHDA and CDR2 is SQIVND (reference sequence). This CDR3 is 15 amino acids long. The CDR3 reads CASGGTGVLNQPQHF. DNA for the CDR3: TGTGCCAGTGGGGGTACAGGGGTACTCAATCAGCCCCAGCATTTT.

The chain recombines TRBV27 with TRBJ2-3, with 7 positions matching TRBD1. Germline assignment: CDR1 MNHEY and CDR2 SMNVEV (reference sequence). This CDR3 has 13 amino acids. Trimming cost V 6 bases and J 7 bases; bases outside gene matches: 7. CDR3: CASRGTAHNTQYF. Here the CDR3 DNA reads TGTGCCAGCAGAGGGACAGCCCACAATACGCAGTATTTT.

V usage is TRBV7-9 and J usage is TRBJ1-2; 9 nucleotides line up with TRBD1. CDR3 length equals 14 residues. Germline CDR1 reads SEHNR; CDR2 reads FQNEAQ (reference sequence). V lost 4 bases, J lost 4 bases, and 4 bases stayed unmatched. In DNA form, the CDR3 reads TGTGCCAGCAGCTCCCGGGACAGGGTCTATGGCTACACCTTC. Translated, it gives CASSSRDRVYGYTF.

The chain couples TRBV11-3 to TRBJ2-1; 13 bases agree with TRBD2. Germline assignment: CDR1 SGHNT and CDR2 YENEEA. V was clipped by 5 bases and J by 7 bases; unmatched bases: 11. There are 17 residues in the CDR3. Written as DNA, the CDR3 is TGTGCCAGCAGCCAGAGGGGGGGGACTAGCGGGATAAATGAGCAGTTCTTC. Amino acid sequence: CASSQRGGTSGINEQFF.

Concerning this clone itself: A junction boundary mismatches the germline segment, possibly from a read error. The genes are TRBV6-5 and TRBJ1-3; D gene unclear. This CDR3 is 10 amino acids long. Germline CDR1 is MNHEY and CDR2 is SVGAGI. The CDR3: CASSYSRSNF. CDR3 DNA sequence: TGTGCCAGCAGTTACTCCAGATCGAATTTT.

V is TRBV4-2 and J is TRBJ1-1; 8 bases fit TRBD1. This CDR3 has 16 amino acids. Germline CDR1 LGHNA, CDR2 YNFKEQ. Trimming took 0 bases from V and 5 from J; bases not matched to a gene: 8. The CDR3, as DNA: TGTGCCAGCAGCCAAGATGCTACAGGGGGAGGTACTGAAGCTTTCTTT. Translated: CASSQDATGGGTEAFF.

DNA of the CDR3: TGTGCCAGCAGTGAACCGGGAACTGAAGCTTTCTTT. This gives the protein CASSEPGTEAFF. This chain connects TRBV6-1 to TRBJ1-1; D is unresolved. V lost 2 bases to trimming and J lost 5 bases, with 6 bases between them. Germline V lookup: CDR1 MNHNS, CDR2 SASEGT. The CDR3 totals 12 residues.

V is TRBV19 and J is TRBJ2-1; no clear D. The germline V gene has CDR1 LNHDA and CDR2 SQIVND (reference sequence). This CDR3 has 13 amino acids. Trimming cost V 2 bases and J 8 bases, with 10 bases left between them. DNA of the CDR3: TGTGCCAGTAGTATATTCCCCCAGGATGAGCAGTTCTTC. Protein sequence: CASSIFPQDEQFF.

This clone was detected only once. The rearrangement uses TRBV5-1 and TRBJ1-6; D is unclear. The germline V and J ends were trimmed by 4 bases and 0 bases, with 5 bases remaining between them. The CDR3 extends over 14 amino acids. In germline, CDR1 is SGHRS, CDR2 YFSETQ. DNA for the CDR3: TGCGCCAGCAGCCCTAGCTCCTATAATTCACCCCTCCACTTT. It codes for CASSPSSYNSPLHF.

The J gene is TRBJ2-3, the V gene TRBV5-1; 7 positions match TRBD2. The CDR3 extends over 14 amino acids. Germline CDR1 SGHRS, CDR2 YFSETQ. V lost 7 bases and J lost 6; bases outside the gene matches: 11. The CDR3 is CASGSGARGDTQYF. The CDR3 DNA reads as TGCGCCAGCGGAAGCGGGGCCCGGGGGGATACGCAGTATTTT.